These 14 T cell receptor beta chains came from one sample sequenced in a study of cytotoxic CD8 clonotypes in ibrutinib-treated CLL. Only in-frame clones appear in the TCRdb table, and some are missing; sequencing was by immunoSEQ multiplex PCR. The sample lists some 300,000 clones, about 80% occurring once. Sample: PBMCs, taken before ibrutinib treatment. Receptors were obtained from a human donor with chronic lymphocytic leukemia.

This chain uses TRBV27 with TRBJ2-7, with D perhaps matching TRBD2 (6 bases). The V end lost 8 bases, the J end lost 7 bases, and 21 bases lay between the germline ends. Germline lookup yields CDR1 MNHEY and CDR2 SMNVEV (reference sequence). This CDR3 spans 14 amino acids. As DNA, the CDR3 is TGTGCCAGCGGACTAATCGGTGGACGGGGGGAGCAGTACTTC. This codes for CASGLIGGRGEQYF.

The chain has TRBV9 and TRBJ2-7; 8 bases line up with TRBD1. This CDR3 has 14 amino acids. Trimming cost V 3 bases and J 5 bases; bases outside gene matches: 7. Germline V gene data show CDR1 as SGDLS and CDR2 as YYNGEE. CDR3 protein: CASSGPGQAHEQYF. The CDR3 bases are TGTGCCAGCAGCGGTCCGGGACAGGCACACGAGCAGTACTTC.

V is TRBV5-3 and J is TRBJ1-3; no firm D call. TRBV5-3 is designated an ORF whose function remains uncertain. This CDR3 spans 16 amino acids. V lost 0 bases and J lost 0, with 10 bases in between. The CDR3 DNA follows: TGTGCCAGAAGCTTGGACGCAGGAAACTCTGGAAACACCATATATTTT. Its translation: CARSLDAGNSGNTIYF.

For the CDR3, the DNA is TGTGCCAGCAGCCAAGAACTAGCGGGAGTTTACGAGCAGTACTTC. Translating gives CASSQELAGVYEQYF. The chain has TRBV14 and TRBJ2-7; 11 bases line up with TRBD2. The CDR3 runs to 15 residues. Germline loops: CDR1 SGHDN, CDR2 FVKESK. V trimming: 0 bases; J trimming: 4 bases; junction bases outside the gene matches: 2. The whole variable domain, filled in from reference TRBV14 and TRBJ2-7, reads EAGVTQFPSHSVIEKGQTVTLRCDPISGHDNLYWYRRVMGKEIKFLLHFVKESKQDESGMPNNRFLAERTGGTYSTLKVQPAELEDSGVYFCASSQELAGVYEQYFGPGTRLTVT.

Here the CDR3 DNA reads TGTGCCAGCAGCCAAGAGCTGATAGCGGGATTTAGCACAGATACGCAGTATTTT. As protein: CASSQELIAGFSTDTQYF. The rearrangement uses TRBV14 and TRBJ2-3, with TRBD2 matching over 8 bases. J was trimmed by 0 bases and V by 0 bases; bases with no gene match: 8. CDR1 SGHDN and CDR2 FVKESK come from the germline V gene. The CDR3 consists of 18 residues. Combining the CDR3 with reference TRBV14 and TRBJ2-3 gives the whole variable domain EAGVTQFPSHSVIEKGQTVTLRCDPISGHDNLYWYRRVMGKEIKFLLHFVKESKQDESGMPNNRFLAERTGGTYSTLKVQPAELEDSGVYFCASSQELIAGFSTDTQYFGPGTRLTVL.

This clone has a handful of counts. V and J are TRBV9 and TRBJ2-3; D ambiguous. Germline V gene data show CDR1 as SGDLS and CDR2 as YYNGEE. Deletions cut 2 bases from V and 1 base from J, with 11 bases between. The CDR3 is 15 residues long. CDR3 sequence (DNA): TGTGCCAGCAGCGTCGATGGATGGGGCACAGATACGCAGTATTTT. Protein sequence: CASSVDGWGTDTQYF.

This rearrangement joins TRBV5-4 to TRBJ1-3; the D is unclear. In germline, CDR1 is SGHNT, CDR2 YYREEE (reference sequence). V was clipped by 2 bases and J by 4 bases, with 10 bases between them. The CDR3 totals 14 residues. DNA for the CDR3: TGTGCCAGCAGCTTCTGGGGTACCGGAAACACCATATATTTT. Translation gives CASSFWGTGNTIYF.

V and J are TRBV11-1 and TRBJ2-7; 13 bases match TRBD2. This CDR3 contains 16 residues. The germline V gene has CDR1 SGHAT and CDR2 FQDESV (reference sequence). The V gene end was trimmed by 5 bases and the J gene end by 2 bases; junction bases not matched to a gene: 6. This CDR3 is CASSPELAGGAYEQYF. CDR3 sequence (DNA): TGTGCCAGCAGCCCTGAACTAGCGGGAGGGGCCTACGAGCAGTACTTC.

The chain employs TRBV6-1 and TRBJ2-7; a possible D gene is TRBD2 (6 bases). The CDR3 covers 15 residues. The germline CDR1 and CDR2 sequences are MNHNS and SASEGT. V lost 4 bases, J lost 2 bases, and 15 bases lay in between. The CDR3, as DNA: TGTGCCAGCAGTGCTTCCGGGACTTACGCCTACGAGCAGTACTTC. Protein sequence: CASSASGTYAYEQYF.

The V gene is TRBV11-2, the J gene TRBJ2-1; D unclear. Germline V gives CDR1 SGHAT, CDR2 FQNNGV. The CDR3 has 14 residues. Trimming removed 6 bases from V and 10 bases from J, with 19 bases in between. The chain's CDR3 is CASSPDRAPGEQFF. CDR3 sequence (DNA): TGTGCCAGCAGTCCTGACCGGGCCCCCGGGGAGCAGTTCTTC. The entire variable domain, with the rest obtained from reference TRBV11-2 and TRBJ2-1, is as follows: EAGVAQSPRYKIIEKRQSVAFWCNPISGHATLYWYQQILGQGPKLLIQFQNNGVVDDSQLPKDRFSAERLKGVDSTLKIQPAKLEDSAVYLCASSPDRAPGEQFFGPGTRLTVL.

This clone was seen only a few times. This chain joins TRBV6-5 and TRBJ1-4, with D possibly matching TRBD1 (5 bases). This CDR3 spans 14 amino acids. The V end was cut by 8 bases, the J end by 8 bases, with 18 bases between. Germline-derived CDR1 and CDR2 are MNHEY and SVGAGI. The CDR3 protein is CASGKPGSHEKLFF. The CDR3, as DNA: TGTGCCAGCGGAAAGCCAGGGTCTCACGAAAAACTGTTTTTT.

The rearrangement links TRBV28 to TRBJ2-3, with 8 bases aligning to TRBD1. Germline V gene lookup returns CDR1 MDHEN and CDR2 SYDVKM. The V segment lost 5 bases and the J segment 0 bases; nucleotides outside the gene matches: 7. The CDR3 length is 16 residues. The CDR3, as DNA: TGTGCCAGCAGTCCTCCGGGACAGGTGAGCACAGATACGCAGTATTTT. Encoded protein: CASSPPGQVSTDTQYF.

CDR3 loop: CASSEFQGGQVFQETQYF. The DNA of the CDR3 is TGTGCCAGCAGTGAATTTCAGGGGGGCCAGGTCTTTCAAGAGACCCAGTACTTC. This chain connects TRBV25-1 to TRBJ2-5, with a possible D match to TRBD1 (7 bases). The V end lost 1 base, the J end lost 2 bases, and 20 bases lay between the germline ends. This CDR3 contains 18 residues. From germline, CDR1 is MGHDK and CDR2 SYGVNS.

The chain carries TRBV5-1 and TRBJ1-1, with D perhaps TRBD1 (6 bases). The CDR3 is 16 residues long. Trimming stripped 0 bases from V and 6 bases from J, with 18 bases between. CDR1 is SGHRS and CDR2 is YFSETQ in the germline V gene. The DNA of the CDR3 is TGCGCCAGCAGCTTGGTAGCCTCGGGACAAAATTCTGAAGCTTTCTTT. This gives the protein CASSLVASGQNSEAFF.